The 28 T cell receptor beta chains presented below share a single source sample, sequenced in a study of cytomegalovirus exposure and HLA in healthy donors. Sequencing was performed with immunoSEQ multiplex PCR; in TCRdb, only in-frame clones are kept and a portion is missing. Counted here are 70,000 to 75,000 clones, approximately 94% occurring once; the ten biggest clones make up approximately 2%. The sample comprised PBMCs. These receptors were collected from a woman between 18 and 29 years old in good health and CMV-seropositive.

This clone appeared a single time. This chain connects TRBV4-3 to TRBJ1-3; TRBD1 matches 8 bases. The CDR3 has 17 residues. V trimming: 1 base; J trimming: 3 bases; junction bases outside the gene matches: 8. Germline CDR1 and CDR2: LGHNA and YSLEER. CDR3 coding DNA: TGCGCCAGCAGCCAAGCCCTACCCGGGACAGGTGGAAACACCATATATTTT. It encodes CASSQALPGTGGNTIYF.

With regard to this clone: This CDR3 is also generated by other DNA sequences in the sample. The genes are TRBV29-1 and TRBJ2-7, with no clear D. V was clipped by 6 bases and J by 1 base, with 10 bases between them. The CDR3 spans 12 residues. Germline V gene sequence: CDR1 SQVTM, CDR2 ANQGSEA. The CDR3 DNA is TGCAGCGTAGAATTGGCTTCCTACGAGCAGTACTTC. The encoded protein is CSVELASYEQYF.

Here the CDR3 reads CASSESLRGNTEAFF. CDR3 nucleotide sequence: TGCGCCAGCAGTGAGTCGTTACGGGGGAACACTGAAGCTTTCTTT. The rearrangement joins TRBV10-2 to TRBJ1-1; D is undetermined. Germline loops: CDR1 WSHSY, CDR2 SAAADI. The ends were cut back, 0 bases at V and 1 base at J, with 9 bases in the middle. The CDR3 spans 15 residues.

The genes are TRBV4-2 and TRBJ1-1; 8 nucleotides align to TRBD1. Losses at the gene ends were 5 bases for V and 4 bases for J; bases not matched to a gene: 9. In germline, CDR1 is LGHNA, CDR2 YNFKEQ. This CDR3 is built from 15 residues. CDR3 DNA: TGTGCCAGCAGCGTCGTCTCAGGGGGCCCCACTGAAGCTTTCTTT. Its translation is CASSVVSGGPTEAFF.

The chain has TRBV5-8 and TRBJ2-1; TRBD2 matches at 13 bases. There are 18 residues in the CDR3. Trimming took 4 bases from V and 8 from J; bases not matched to a gene: 15. Germline V lookup: CDR1 SGHTS, CDR2 YDEGEE. This CDR3 reads CASSLRTSGSVGSHEQFF. As DNA, the CDR3 is TGTGCCAGCAGCCTACGGACTAGCGGGAGCGTTGGTTCTCATGAGCAGTTCTTC. Complete variable domain (other parts from reference TRBV5-8 and TRBJ2-1): EAGVTQSPTHLIKTRGQQATLRCSPISGHTSVYWYQQALGLGLQFLLWYDEGEERNRGNFPPRFSGRQFPNYSSELNVNALELEDSALYLCASSLRTSGSVGSHEQFFGPGTRLTVL.

The J gene is TRBJ1-2, the V gene TRBV4-1; maybe TRBD1 (6 bases). Germline V gives CDR1 MGHRA, CDR2 YSYEKL. The CDR3 covers 15 residues. V lost 0 bases and J lost 4, with 12 bases in between. The CDR3 region is CASSQDRGAGYGYTF. The CDR3 DNA follows: TGCGCCAGCAGCCAAGATCGGGGGGCTGGCTATGGCTACACCTTC.

The genes are TRBV27 and TRBJ1-5, with no clear D. Deletions cut 3 bases from V and 4 bases from J, with 4 bases between. Per germline, CDR1 MNHEY and CDR2 SMNVEV (reference sequence). The CDR3 extends over 12 amino acids. CDR3 in amino acids: CASSFLNQPQHF. The CDR3 DNA is TGTGCCAGCAGTTTCCTAAATCAGCCCCAGCATTTT.

The J gene is TRBJ2-2, the V gene TRBV4-2, with 8 bases aligning to TRBD2. With V trimmed by 8 bases and J by 1 base, 6 bases remained unmatched. CDR1 LGHNA and CDR2 YNFKEQ come from the germline V gene. CDR3 length: 15 residues. The CDR3 DNA sequence: TGTGCCAGCGGGATAGCGGGACAGAACACCGGGGAGCTGTTTTTT. This codes for CASGIAGQNTGELFF.

The rearrangement joins TRBV4-2 to TRBJ1-1; D remains ambiguous. V gave up 1 base and J gave up 8 bases, with 5 bases separating them. The CDR3 sequence is 11 residues long. CDR1 LGHNA and CDR2 YNFKEQ come from the germline V gene. In DNA form, the CDR3 reads TGTGCCAGCAGCCAAGGTAGCGAAGCTTTCTTT. Its translation: CASSQGSEAFF.

V gene TRBV6-1 combines with J gene TRBJ1-5, with 8 positions matching TRBD1. The trim removed 5 bases at V and 5 bases at J, leaving 5 bases unmatched. The CDR3 has 14 amino acids. Germline assignment: CDR1 MNHNS and CDR2 SASEGT. The CDR3 coding sequence is TGTGCCAGCAGTCTGGACAGGGTGGATCAGCCCCAGCATTTT. Protein sequence: CASSLDRVDQPQHF.

As concerns this clone: One end of the junction does not line up with germline, which may come from a read error. Other nucleotide sequences in the sample specify the same CDR3. The chain links TRBV2 to TRBJ2-7; D call uncertain. The CDR3 is 13 residues long. CDR1 is SNHLY, CDR2 FYNNEI, per germline. CDR3 in amino acids: CASRPTETYEQYF. CDR3 DNA sequence: TGCGCCAGCAGGCCTACAGAAACCTACGAGCAGTACTTC. The whole variable domain, filled in from reference TRBV2 and TRBJ2-7, reads EPEVTQTPSHQVTQMGQEVILRCVPISNHLYFYWYRQILGQKVEFLVSFYNNEISEKSEIFDDQFSVERPDGSNFTLKIRSTKLEDSAMYFCASRPTETYEQYFGPGTRLTVT.

The rearrangement uses TRBV4-1 and TRBJ2-5; the match to TRBD1 covers 11 bases. In germline, CDR1 is MGHRA, CDR2 YSYEKL. Trimming at V came to 5 bases and at J to 5 bases, leaving 7 bases not matched to a gene. This CDR3 has 15 residues. The CDR3 DNA sequence: TGCGCCAGCAGCACCCAGGACAGGGGGCTTGAGACCCAGTACTTC. It is translated as CASSTQDRGLETQYF.

The chain has TRBV7-6 and TRBJ2-7; 7 bases fit TRBD1. The J segment lost 3 bases and the V segment lost 4 bases, leaving 21 bases of the junction unmatched. Germline-derived CDR1 and CDR2 are SGHVS and FNYEAQ. CDR3 length: 19 amino acids. In nucleotides, the CDR3 is TGTGCCAGCAGCTCTCGACCCCTCTCCGGGACAGTGAGGAACTACGAGCAGTACTTC. Encoded protein: CASSSRPLSGTVRNYEQYF.

The V and J genes are TRBV20-1 and TRBJ1-1; maybe TRBD1 (6 bases). V shed 0 bases and J shed 13 bases, with 12 bases lying between them. CDR1 is DFQATT, CDR2 SNEGSKA, per germline (reference sequence). This CDR3 has 11 residues. Here the CDR3 reads CSAREKRGFFF. The DNA of the CDR3 is TGCAGTGCTAGAGAGAAGAGGGGGTTTTTCTTT.

The chain couples TRBV5-1 to TRBJ2-1, with a tentative D call TRBD2 (5 bases). The CDR3 loop spans 14 amino acids. The V gene lost 0 bases and the J gene lost 6 bases, with 10 bases spanning the gap. CDR1 SGHRS and CDR2 YFSETQ come from the germline V gene. The CDR3 DNA reads as TGCGCCAGCAGCTTGGTGGGTGGAGGCAATGAGCAGTTCTTC. Amino acid sequence: CASSLVGGGNEQFF.

This chain links TRBV30 with TRBJ1-3; weak D call: TRBD1 (5 bases). The CDR3 extends over 12 amino acids. Trimming removed 5 bases from V and 7 bases from J, with 12 bases in between. Germline CDR1 reads GTSNPN; CDR2 reads SVGIG (reference sequence). The CDR3: CAWGDFGNTIYF. In DNA form, the CDR3 reads TGTGCCTGGGGGGACTTCGGGAACACCATATATTTT.

The chain employs TRBV7-9 and TRBJ2-6; 11 nucleotides match TRBD1. The V segment lost 4 bases and the J segment 2 bases; nucleotides outside the gene matches: 7. The CDR3 is 18 residues long. Per germline, CDR1 SEHNR and CDR2 FQNEAQ (reference sequence). The CDR3 spells CASSSYRDRGAGANVLTF. The CDR3 region has the DNA TGTGCCAGCAGCTCCTACCGGGACAGGGGGGCTGGGGCCAACGTCCTGACTTTC.

The V gene is TRBV7-9, the J gene TRBJ1-1; D might be TRBD1 (5 bases). Looked up from germline, CDR1 is SEHNR and CDR2 is FQNEAQ (reference sequence). The CDR3 contains 15 residues. V was pared by 5 bases and J by 2 bases, with 15 bases between. The CDR3 coding sequence is TGTGCCAGCAGCGGGGCAGGGCCCTCTAACACTGAAGCTTTCTTT. Its protein product is CASSGAGPSNTEAFF.

This CDR3 reads CAWSVNSYVSGNTIYF. CDR3 nucleotide sequence: TGTGCCTGGAGTGTTAACAGCTATGTCTCTGGAAACACCATATATTTT. This chain connects TRBV30 to TRBJ1-3; D call uncertain. The CDR3 loop spans 16 amino acids. CDR1 is GTSNPN and CDR2 is SVGIG in the germline V gene (reference sequence). The germline V and J ends were trimmed by 0 bases and 0 bases, with 12 bases remaining between them.

The chain links TRBV18 to TRBJ2-3, with 9 bases aligning to TRBD1. The CDR3 runs 15 residues. The V segment lost 4 bases and the J segment 3 bases; nucleotides outside the gene matches: 5. Per the germline V gene, CDR1 is KGHSH and CDR2 is LQKENI. For the CDR3, the DNA is TGTGCCAGCTCACACTCACAGGGGGCAACAGATACGCAGTATTTT. It specifies CASSHSQGATDTQYF.

The rearrangement uses TRBV5-1 and TRBJ1-1; D remains ambiguous. Trimming pared 4 bases from V and 1 base from J, leaving 14 bases between. Germline V gives CDR1 SGHRS, CDR2 YFSETQ. CDR3 size: 15 residues. CDR3 DNA sequence: TGCGCCAGCAGCACTGACGGGTCCTGGAACACTGAAGCTTTCTTT. Translation gives CASSTDGSWNTEAFF.

The V gene is TRBV6-5, the J gene TRBJ1-1, with TRBD1 matching 7 bases. The CDR3 loop spans 13 amino acids. V lost 5 bases and J lost 2; bases outside the gene matches: 2. Germline CDR1 reads MNHEY; CDR2 reads SVGAGI. In DNA, the CDR3 is TGTGCCAGCAGTAGGGACAGAAACACTGAAGCTTTCTTT. This gives the protein CASSRDRNTEAFF.

This clone was counted a few times. V and J are TRBV2 and TRBJ2-1; D gene unclear. Per the germline V gene, CDR1 is SNHLY and CDR2 is FYNNEI. The CDR3 runs 13 residues. Deletions cut 7 bases from V and 5 bases from J, with 12 bases between. CDR3 region: CASTPTRDNEQFF. DNA of the CDR3: TGTGCCAGCACCCCGACTCGGGACAATGAGCAGTTCTTC.

This clone was counted only a few times. This chain joins TRBV5-4 and TRBJ2-3, with D possibly being TRBD1 (6 bases). The CDR3 covers 15 residues. V was shortened by 0 bases and J by 2 bases, with 10 bases between the two germline ends. CDR1 SGHNT and CDR2 YYREEE come from the germline V gene (reference sequence). The CDR3 region has the DNA TGTGCCAGCAGCTTGGATGGGGGCTACACAGATACGCAGTATTTT. Translating it yields CASSLDGGYTDTQYF.

The chain is built from TRBV18 and TRBJ1-2, with TRBD1 as a possible D gene (5 bases). V was shortened by 0 bases and J by 4 bases, with 15 bases between the two germline ends. This CDR3 has 16 residues. Germline V gene sequence: CDR1 KGHSH, CDR2 LQKENI. The CDR3 here is CASSPPDVRGGYGYTF. The CDR3 region has the DNA TGTGCCAGCTCACCACCGGATGTAAGGGGTGGCTATGGCTACACCTTC.

This chain links TRBV19 with TRBJ2-3; 8 positions agree with TRBD1. V was pared by 5 bases and J by 5 bases, with 6 bases of the junction left unmatched. CDR3 length equals 14 residues. Germline V CDR1 and CDR2: LNHDA, SQIVND (reference sequence). Here the CDR3 reads CASSRFTGGDTQYF. Written as DNA, the CDR3 is TGTGCCAGTAGTCGTTTTACAGGGGGAGATACGCAGTATTTT.

This chain uses TRBV5-8 with TRBJ2-3; 15 positions agree with TRBD2. The germline gives CDR1 SGHTS, CDR2 YDEGEE. The CDR3 is made up of 18 amino acids. V lost 1 base, J lost 0 bases, and 3 bases stayed unmatched. The CDR3 is CASSLQGLAGGSTDTQYF. DNA for the CDR3: TGTGCCAGCAGCTTGCAGGGACTAGCGGGAGGAAGCACAGATACGCAGTATTTT. The whole variable domain, remainder taken from reference TRBV5-8 and TRBJ2-3, is EAGVTQSPTHLIKTRGQQATLRCSPISGHTSVYWYQQALGLGLQFLLWYDEGEERNRGNFPPRFSGRQFPNYSSELNVNALELEDSALYLCASSLQGLAGGSTDTQYFGPGTRLTVL.

This clone was observed a single time. The V call is TRBV12-5, the J call TRBJ2-7; D might be TRBD1 (6 bases). Germline V gene lookup returns CDR1 LGHNT and CDR2 FRNRAP. The CDR3 covers 13 residues. Trimming removed 1 base from V and 2 bases from J, with 6 bases in between. The CDR3 nucleotides are TGTGCTAGTGGTTTGGGGACAGCCTACGAGCAGTACTTC. Its protein product is CASGLGTAYEQYF.